The T cell receptor (beta chain) under discussion was sequenced for a study of OX40 agonist ivuxolimab in advanced cancers. For this clone: Its antigen is not known.

Autoimmune disease history or systemic immunosuppression meant exclusion. This table comes from immunoSEQ multiplex PCR, and its TCRdb copy is limited to in-frame clones, with some not included. The table has about 82,000 clones, 86% seen once. General study points: In CD8+ T cells, expanded clones were on average more numerous than in CD4+. Researchers did not establish what antigens the expanded peripheral T cells target. Both CD4+ and CD8+ T cell populations in blood had undergone clonal expansion by week 6 at 0.1 to 3.0 mg/kg.

The V end was cut by 5 bases, the J end by 3 bases, with 13 bases between. The CDR3 has 14 residues. Germline CDR1 reads LNHDA; CDR2 reads SQIVND (reference sequence). The TCR sequence derives from an adult with an advanced solid tumor such as melanoma, head and neck, liver or kidney cancer. The sample was CD4+ or CD8+ T cells sorted from blood, taken in a trial of the OX40 agonist ivuxolimab. The J gene is TRBJ2-5, the V gene TRBV19, with D possibly matching TRBD2 (6 bases). The CDR3 loop reads CASSFSSVEETQYF. Written as DNA, the CDR3 is TGTGCCAGTAGTTTTTCTAGCGTGGAAGAGACCCAGTACTTC.